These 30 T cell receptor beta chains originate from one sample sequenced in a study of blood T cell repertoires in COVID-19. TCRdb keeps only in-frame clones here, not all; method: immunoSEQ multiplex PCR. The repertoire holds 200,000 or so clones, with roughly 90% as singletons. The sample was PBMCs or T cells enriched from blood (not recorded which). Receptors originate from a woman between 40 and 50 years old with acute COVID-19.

CDR3 coding DNA: TGTGCCAGCAGCCCGACAGGGGGCCCACAAGAGACCCAGTACTTC. It encodes CASSPTGGPQETQYF. The genes are TRBV7-2 and TRBJ2-5; 10 bases are a match to TRBD1. The CDR3 spans 15 residues. J lost 2 bases, V lost 5 bases, and 5 bases had no gene match. Per germline, CDR1 SGHTA and CDR2 FQGNSA.

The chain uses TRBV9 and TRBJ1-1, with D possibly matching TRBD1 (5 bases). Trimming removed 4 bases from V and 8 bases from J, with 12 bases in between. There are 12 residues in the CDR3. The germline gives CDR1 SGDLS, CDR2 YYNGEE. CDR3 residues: CASSTQGIEAFF. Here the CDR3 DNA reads TGTGCCAGCAGCACCCAGGGTATCGAAGCTTTCTTT.

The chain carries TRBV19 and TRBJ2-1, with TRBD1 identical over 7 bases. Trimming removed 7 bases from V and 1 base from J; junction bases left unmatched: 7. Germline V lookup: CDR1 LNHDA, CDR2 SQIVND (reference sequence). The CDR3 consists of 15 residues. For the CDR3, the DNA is TGTGCCAGTACCCAACAGGGGAGTTCCTACAATGAGCAGTTCTTC. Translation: CASTQQGSSYNEQFF.

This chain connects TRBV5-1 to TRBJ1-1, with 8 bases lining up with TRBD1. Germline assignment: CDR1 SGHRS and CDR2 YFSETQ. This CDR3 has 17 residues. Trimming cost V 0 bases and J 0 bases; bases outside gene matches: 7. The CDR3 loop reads CASSLAGQGGVNTEAFF. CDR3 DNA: TGCGCCAGCAGCTTGGCCGGACAGGGAGGGGTGAACACTGAAGCTTTCTTT.

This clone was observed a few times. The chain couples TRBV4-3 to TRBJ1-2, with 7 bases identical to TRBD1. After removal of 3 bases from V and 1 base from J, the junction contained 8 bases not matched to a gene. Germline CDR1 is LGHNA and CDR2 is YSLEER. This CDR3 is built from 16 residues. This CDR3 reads CASSHIGDSYNYGYTF. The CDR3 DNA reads TGCGCCAGCAGCCATATCGGGGACAGCTATAACTATGGCTACACCTTC.

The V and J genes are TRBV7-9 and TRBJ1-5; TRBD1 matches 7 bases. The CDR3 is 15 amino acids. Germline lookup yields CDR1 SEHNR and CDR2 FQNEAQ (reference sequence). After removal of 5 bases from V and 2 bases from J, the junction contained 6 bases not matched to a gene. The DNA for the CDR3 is TGTGCCAGCAGCGCGACAGGGTACGGCAATCAGCCCCAGCATTTT. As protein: CASSATGYGNQPQHF.

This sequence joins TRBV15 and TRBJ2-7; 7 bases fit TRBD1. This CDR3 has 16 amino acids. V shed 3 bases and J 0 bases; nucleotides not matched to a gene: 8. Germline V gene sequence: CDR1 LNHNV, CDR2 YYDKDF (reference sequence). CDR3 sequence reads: CATSSLDRVVSYEQYF. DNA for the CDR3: TGTGCCACCAGCAGTCTAGACAGGGTGGTCTCCTACGAGCAGTACTTC.

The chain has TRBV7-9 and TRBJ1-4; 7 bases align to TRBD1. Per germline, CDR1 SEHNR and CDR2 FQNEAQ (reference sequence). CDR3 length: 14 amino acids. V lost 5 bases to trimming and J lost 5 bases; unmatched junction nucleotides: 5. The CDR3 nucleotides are TGTGCCAGCAGCCCAATACAGGGGAATGAAAAACTGTTTTTT. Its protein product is CASSPIQGNEKLFF.

CDR3: CASSQTGDEQYF. The CDR3 region has the DNA TGCGCCAGCAGCCAAACAGGGGACGAGCAGTACTTC. J is TRBJ2-7 and V is TRBV5-1; 7 bases are a match to TRBD1. V was pared by 4 bases and J by 5 bases, with 3 bases of the junction left unmatched. Germline V CDR1 and CDR2: SGHRS, YFSETQ. The CDR3 covers 12 residues.

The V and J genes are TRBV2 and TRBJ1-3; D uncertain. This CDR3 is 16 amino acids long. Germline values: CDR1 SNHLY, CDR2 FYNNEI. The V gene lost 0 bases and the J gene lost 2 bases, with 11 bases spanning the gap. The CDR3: CASSEALRGPGNTIYF. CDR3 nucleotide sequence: TGTGCCAGCAGTGAAGCGCTTCGGGGTCCTGGAAACACCATATATTTT. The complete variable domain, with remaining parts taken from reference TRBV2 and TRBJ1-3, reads EPEVTQTPSHQVTQMGQEVILRCVPISNHLYFYWYRQILGQKVEFLVSFYNNEISEKSEIFDDQFSVERPDGSNFTLKIRSTKLEDSAMYFCASSEALRGPGNTIYFGEGSWLTVV.

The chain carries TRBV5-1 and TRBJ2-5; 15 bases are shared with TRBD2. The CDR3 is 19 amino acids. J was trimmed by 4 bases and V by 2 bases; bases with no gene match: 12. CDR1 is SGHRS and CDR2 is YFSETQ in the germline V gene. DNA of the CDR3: TGCGCCAGCAGCTTACGGACTAGCGGGGGGGCCTTAAATAGAGAGACCCAGTACTTC. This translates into CASSLRTSGGALNRETQYF.

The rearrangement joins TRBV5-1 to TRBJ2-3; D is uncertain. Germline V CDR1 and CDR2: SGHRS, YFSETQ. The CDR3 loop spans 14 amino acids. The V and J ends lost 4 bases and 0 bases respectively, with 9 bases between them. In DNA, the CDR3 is TGCGCCAGCAGCGCAGACATAAGCACAGATACGCAGTATTTT. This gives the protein CASSADISTDTQYF.

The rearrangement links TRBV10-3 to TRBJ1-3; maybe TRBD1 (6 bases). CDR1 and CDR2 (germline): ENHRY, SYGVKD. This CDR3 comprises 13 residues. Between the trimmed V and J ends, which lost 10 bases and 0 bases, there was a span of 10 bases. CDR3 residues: CATSDSSGNTIYF. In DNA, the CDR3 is TGTGCCACCTCGGACAGCTCTGGAAACACCATATATTTT.

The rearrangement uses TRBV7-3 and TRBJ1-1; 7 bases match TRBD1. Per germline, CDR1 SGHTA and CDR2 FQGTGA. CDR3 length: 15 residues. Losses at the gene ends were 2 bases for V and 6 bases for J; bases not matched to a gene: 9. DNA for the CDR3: TGTGCCAGCAGCTTATCAGGGGGAGGTGTGGCTGAAGCTTTCTTT. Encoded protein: CASSLSGGGVAEAFF.

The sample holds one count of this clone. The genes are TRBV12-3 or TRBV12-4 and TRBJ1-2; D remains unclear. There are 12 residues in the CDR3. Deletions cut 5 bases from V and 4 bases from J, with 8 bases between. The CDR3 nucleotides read TGTGCCAGCAGTCCCGGGGTCTATGGCTACACCTTC. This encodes CASSPGVYGYTF.

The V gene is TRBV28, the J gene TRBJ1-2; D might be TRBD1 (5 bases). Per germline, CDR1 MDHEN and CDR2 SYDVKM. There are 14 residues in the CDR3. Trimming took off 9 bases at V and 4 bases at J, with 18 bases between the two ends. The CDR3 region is CASMERGWTYGYTF. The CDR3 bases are TGTGCCAGTATGGAAAGGGGATGGACCTATGGCTACACCTTC.

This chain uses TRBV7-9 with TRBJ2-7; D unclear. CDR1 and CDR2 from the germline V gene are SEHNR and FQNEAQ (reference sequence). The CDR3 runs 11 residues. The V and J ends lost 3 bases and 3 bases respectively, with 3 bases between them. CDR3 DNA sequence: TGTGCCAGCAGCTTCAGCTACGAGCAGTACTTC. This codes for CASSFSYEQYF.

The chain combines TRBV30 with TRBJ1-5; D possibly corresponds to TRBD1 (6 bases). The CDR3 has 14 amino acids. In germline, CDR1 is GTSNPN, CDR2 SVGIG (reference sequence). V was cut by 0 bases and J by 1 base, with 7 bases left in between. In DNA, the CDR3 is TGTGCCTGGAGTGTGCAGGGGAGCAATCAGCCCCAGCATTTT. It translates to CAWSVQGSNQPQHF.

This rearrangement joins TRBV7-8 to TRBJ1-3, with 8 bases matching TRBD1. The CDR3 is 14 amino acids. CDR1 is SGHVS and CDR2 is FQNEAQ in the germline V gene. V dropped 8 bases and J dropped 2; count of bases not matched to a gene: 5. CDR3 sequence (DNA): TGTGCCAGCGGAATGACAGGGGCTGGAAACACCATATATTTT. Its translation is CASGMTGAGNTIYF.

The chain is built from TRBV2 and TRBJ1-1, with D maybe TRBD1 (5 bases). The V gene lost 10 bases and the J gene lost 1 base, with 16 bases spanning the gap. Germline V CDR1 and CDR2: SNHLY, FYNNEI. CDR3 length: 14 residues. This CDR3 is CATPTGGRNTEAFF. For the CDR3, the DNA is TGTGCCACCCCCACGGGGGGGAGGAACACTGAAGCTTTCTTT.

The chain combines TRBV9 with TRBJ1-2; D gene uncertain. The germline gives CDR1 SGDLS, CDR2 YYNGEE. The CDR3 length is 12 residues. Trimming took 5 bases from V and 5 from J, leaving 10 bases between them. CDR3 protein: CASSRGSYGYTF. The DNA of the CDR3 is TGTGCCAGCAGTCGTGGCTCTTATGGCTACACCTTC.

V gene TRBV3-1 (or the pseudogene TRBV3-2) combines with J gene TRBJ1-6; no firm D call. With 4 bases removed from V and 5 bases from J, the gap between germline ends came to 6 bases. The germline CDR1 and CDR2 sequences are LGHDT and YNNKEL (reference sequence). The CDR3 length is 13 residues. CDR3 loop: CASSLVDNSPLHF. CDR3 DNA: TGTGCCAGCAGCCTTGTCGATAATTCACCCCTCCACTTT.

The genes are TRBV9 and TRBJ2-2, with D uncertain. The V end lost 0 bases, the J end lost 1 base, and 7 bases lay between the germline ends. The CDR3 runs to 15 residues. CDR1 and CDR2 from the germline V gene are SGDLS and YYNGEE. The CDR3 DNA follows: TGTGCCAGCAGCGTAGAACTAAAGAACACCGGGGAGCTGTTTTTT. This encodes CASSVELKNTGELFF.

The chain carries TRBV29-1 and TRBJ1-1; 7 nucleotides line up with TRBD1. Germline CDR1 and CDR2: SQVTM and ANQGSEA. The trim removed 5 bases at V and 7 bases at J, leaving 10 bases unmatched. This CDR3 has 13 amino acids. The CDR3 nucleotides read TGCAGCGTTCGCCCCGACAGGGCAAGTGAAGCTTTCTTT. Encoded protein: CSVRPDRASEAFF.

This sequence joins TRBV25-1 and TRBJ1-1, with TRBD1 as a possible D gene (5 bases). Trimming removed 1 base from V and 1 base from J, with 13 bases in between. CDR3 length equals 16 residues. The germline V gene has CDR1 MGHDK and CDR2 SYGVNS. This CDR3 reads CASSELELTANTEAFF. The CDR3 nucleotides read TGTGCCAGCAGTGAATTGGAACTGACAGCGAACACTGAAGCTTTCTTT. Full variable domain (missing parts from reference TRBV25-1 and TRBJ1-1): EADIYQTPRYLVIGTGKKITLECSQTMGHDKMYWYQQDPGMELHLIHYSYGVNSTEKGDLSSESTVSRIRTEHFPLTLESARPSHTSQYLCASSELELTANTEAFFGQGTRLTVV.

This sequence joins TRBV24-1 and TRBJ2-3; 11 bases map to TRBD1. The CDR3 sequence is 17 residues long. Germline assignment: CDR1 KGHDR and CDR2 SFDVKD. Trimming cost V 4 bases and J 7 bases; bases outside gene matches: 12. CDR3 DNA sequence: TGTGCCACCAGTGACTCGGATGGGACAGGGGGACGGTATACGCAGTATTTT. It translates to CATSDSDGTGGRYTQYF.

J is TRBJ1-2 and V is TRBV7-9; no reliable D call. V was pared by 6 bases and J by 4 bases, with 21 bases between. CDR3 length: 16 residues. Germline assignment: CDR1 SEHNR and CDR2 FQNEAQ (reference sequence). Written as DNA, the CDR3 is TGTGCCAGCAGTCGAGATAGACACGACACCTTCTATGGCTACACCTTC. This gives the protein CASSRDRHDTFYGYTF.

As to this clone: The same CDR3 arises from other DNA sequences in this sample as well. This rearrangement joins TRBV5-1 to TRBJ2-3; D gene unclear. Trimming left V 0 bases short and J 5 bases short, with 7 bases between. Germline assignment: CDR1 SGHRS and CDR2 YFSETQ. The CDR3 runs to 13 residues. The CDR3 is CASSLDPGDTQYF. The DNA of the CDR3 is TGCGCCAGCAGCTTGGACCCCGGAGATACGCAGTATTTT.

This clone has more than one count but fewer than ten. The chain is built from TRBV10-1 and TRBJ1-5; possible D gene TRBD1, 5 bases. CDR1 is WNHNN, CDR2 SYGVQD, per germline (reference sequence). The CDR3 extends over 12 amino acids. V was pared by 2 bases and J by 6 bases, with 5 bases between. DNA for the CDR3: TGCGCCAGCAGTGAGGGGGCTCAGCCCCAGCATTTT. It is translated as CASSEGAQPQHF.

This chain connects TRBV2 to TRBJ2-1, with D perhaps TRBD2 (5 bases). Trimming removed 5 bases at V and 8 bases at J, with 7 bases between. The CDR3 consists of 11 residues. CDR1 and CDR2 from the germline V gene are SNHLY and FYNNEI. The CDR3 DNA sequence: TGTGCCAGCAGTCGGGGTTATGAGCAGTTCTTC. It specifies CASSRGYEQFF.